These T cell receptor beta chains were read from a single sample in a study of T cell changes during pregnancy in multiple sclerosis. Assay used: immunoSEQ multiplex PCR; TCRdb lists only in-frame clones, some missing. The repertoire holds 40,000 to 50,000 clones, with around 91% as singletons. Sample: CD8+ T cells from peripheral blood mononuclear cells, taken in the first trimester of pregnancy. The source of these receptors is a female donor with multiple sclerosis, enrolled in a pregnancy study. Each CDR3 is given with its conserved first and last residue. D genes are given only for firm matches. Clone size is not always given. Where it is, it says once, few, many or a class for expanded clones.

cdr3_aa: CASSPRTGPNEQYF
cdr3_nt: TGTGCCAGCAGTCCACGGACAGGACCCAACGAGCAGTACTTC
d_call: TRBD1
clone_size: .
v_call: TRBV2
j_call: TRBJ2-7

cdr3_aa: CASRRDIDNEQFF
cdr3_nt: TGTGCCAGCAGACGGGACATTGACAATGAGCAGTTCTTC
d_call: .
clone_size: few
v_call: TRBV7-9
j_call: TRBJ2-1

cdr3_aa: CASSVSYGQSHTEAFF
cdr3_nt: TGTGCCAGCAGCGTCTCATACGGACAGAGCCACACTGAAGCTTTCTTT
d_call: .
clone_size: .
v_call: TRBV9
j_call: TRBJ1-1

cdr3_aa: CASRSGTGGTNYGYTF
cdr3_nt: TGTGCCAGTAGGTCCGGGACAGGGGGCACAAACTATGGCTACACCTTC
d_call: TRBD1
clone_size: .
v_call: TRBV19
j_call: TRBJ1-2

cdr3_aa: CASSIVAAVSYEQYF
cdr3_nt: TGTGCCAGTAGTATAGTAGCTGCAGTCTCCTACGAGCAGTACTTC
d_call: .
clone_size: .
v_call: TRBV19
j_call: TRBJ2-7

cdr3_aa: CAITATVEETQYF
cdr3_nt: TGTGCCATCACCGCCACTGTAGAAGAGACCCAGTACTTC
d_call: .
clone_size: .
v_call: TRBV10-3
j_call: TRBJ2-5

cdr3_aa: CASSYSRAAGDGYTF
cdr3_nt: TGTGCCAGCAGTTACTCGAGGGCGGCTGGGGATGGCTACACCTTC
d_call: .
clone_size: .
v_call: TRBV6-5
j_call: TRBJ1-2

cdr3_aa: CASSSEQGGTEAFF
cdr3_nt: TGTGCCAGCAGCTCGGAACAGGGGGGGACTGAAGCTTTCTTT
d_call: TRBD1
clone_size: .
v_call: TRBV7-3
j_call: TRBJ1-1

cdr3_aa: CASSPWGGLSTDTQYF
cdr3_nt: TGTGCCAGCAGCCCATGGGGGGGACTGAGTACAGATACGCAGTATTTT
d_call: TRBD2
clone_size: .
v_call: TRBV7-6
j_call: TRBJ2-3

cdr3_aa: CASSDGPYKSLLSAYEQYF
cdr3_nt: TGTGCCAGCAGTGATGGGCCGTATAAGAGCCTTTTAAGTGCCTACGAGCAGTACTTC
d_call: .
clone_size: .
v_call: TRBV6-1
j_call: TRBJ2-7

cdr3_aa: CARNSGRKVKETQYF
cdr3_nt: TGTGCCAGAAATAGCGGGCGTAAGGTGAAGGAGACCCAGTACTTC
d_call: .
clone_size: .
v_call: TRBV21-1
j_call: TRBJ2-5

cdr3_aa: CASSIFWQDSEETQYF
cdr3_nt: TGTGCCAGTAGTATATTTTGGCAGGACTCTGAAGAGACCCAGTACTTC
d_call: .
clone_size: .
v_call: TRBV19
j_call: TRBJ2-5

cdr3_aa: CASSVLFRAYEQYF
cdr3_nt: TGTGCCAGCAGCGTTCTCTTTCGTGCCTACGAGCAGTACTTC
d_call: .
clone_size: .
v_call: TRBV5-5
j_call: TRBJ2-7

cdr3_aa: CATSRDGTGGNYGYTF
cdr3_nt: TGTGCCACCAGCAGAGATGGGACAGGGGGTAACTATGGCTACACCTTC
d_call: TRBD1
clone_size: .
v_call: TRBV15
j_call: TRBJ1-2

cdr3_aa: CASSADRDAGANVLTF
cdr3_nt: TGTGCCAGCAGCGCGGACAGGGACGCTGGGGCCAACGTCCTGACTTTC
d_call: TRBD1
clone_size: .
v_call: TRBV6-4
j_call: TRBJ2-6

cdr3_aa: CASSFPGGDEQFF
cdr3_nt: TGTGCCAGCAGCTTTCCCGGGGGGGATGAGCAGTTCTTC
d_call: TRBD2
clone_size: .
v_call: TRBV7-2
j_call: TRBJ2-1

cdr3_aa: CASSLPRGTEAFF
cdr3_nt: TGTGCCAGCAGCCTGCCTAGGGGGACTGAAGCTTTCTTT
d_call: .
clone_size: .
v_call: TRBV7-9
j_call: TRBJ1-1

cdr3_aa: CAGTGSLNTEAFF
cdr3_nt: TGTGCCGGGACAGGGTCCCTGAACACTGAAGCTTTCTTT
d_call: TRBD1
clone_size: .
v_call: TRBV6-1
j_call: TRBJ1-1